This TCR beta chain was retrieved from a study of blood T cell repertoires in COVID-19. Study summary: Specimens from acute and convalescent COVID-19 originated in the United States, Italy and Spain. Sources were T cells, B-cell-depleted T cells, or PBMCs; the material itself was cDNA or gDNA.

Original analysis: The assay estimated nucleated cells by amplifying reference gene primers. The assay was immunoSEQ multiplex PCR, and TCRdb's table has in-frame clones only and misses some. The D gene and trimming were derived from the DNA, and the V and J assignments and clone size from that table. The sample lists 40,000 to 45,000 clones, 80% to 90% occurring once. The CDR3 is made up of 19 amino acids. In this sample, this clone turned up once. V is TRBV21-1 and J is TRBJ2-6; TRBD1, the D gene given by the table, was not confirmed from the DNA. TRBV21-1 is flagged as a pseudogene. Sample: peripheral blood. The sequence derives from a human donor in a cohort sampled during active COVID-19. The CDR3 DNA sequence: TGTGCCGGAGGGGACAGGGAGGCGCCGGATGGGTCTGGGGCCAACGTCCTGACTTTC. Protein product: CAGGDREAPDGSGANVLTF.